Only a few counts were recorded for the clone carrying this TCR beta chain. Its antigen remains unknown. Looked up from germline, CDR1 is SGHTA and CDR2 is FQGNSA. This CDR3 contains 16 residues. Trimming took 5 bases from V and 4 from J; bases not matched to a gene: 10. Use of 60 Vbeta and 13 Jbeta primers characterized the PCR. Sequencing used immunoSEQ multiplex PCR; TCRdb keeps in-frame clones, though not all of them. The top ten hold around 2.7% of the sample, which has approximately 80,000 clones, just under 80% seen once. This record belongs to a study of cytomegalovirus exposure and HLA in healthy donors. Overall study: A prior analysis found 100 million to 140 million unique TCR beta sequences from roughly 180 million T cells. Study findings and constraints: As was reported, the HLA-A and HLA-B alleles of most subjects were accurately predicted from TCR beta sequences. Most sequenced TCRs were rare (though some public TCRs occurred in many donors).

The chain has TRBV7-2 and TRBJ1-2; TRBD1 aligns across 10 bases. This clonotype was sampled from a male donor in good health and CMV-seropositive. The sample taken for sequencing was PBMCs. In DNA form, the CDR3 reads TGTGCCAGCAGCACATCCTGGGGACAGGGGCGCTATGGCTACACCTTC. Its translation is CASSTSWGQGRYGYTF.